This TCR beta chain was recorded in a study of shared clonotypes between healthy human individuals. Study-wide findings and caveats: Generation probabilities were higher for clonotypes shared across all four sorted-subset donors than for unshared ones. Generally, estimated richness proved larger in naive subsets than it did in memory subsets. Rarefaction gave evidence that sorted-subset sequencing remained incomplete despite large depth.

This clone was counted only a few times. Its antigen remains unidentified. From germline, CDR1 is LNHDA and CDR2 SQIVND (reference sequence). Between the trimmed V and J ends, which lost 4 bases and 0 bases, there was a span of 12 bases. The CDR3 has 15 residues. CD45RA-negative memory and CD45RA+ naive subsets were split from the CD4+ cells. Repertoires were generated with immunoSEQ multiplex PCR, while TCRdb's copy carries only in-frame clones and drops some. In the table there are hundreds of thousands of clones, 73% of which are singletons. The rearrangement uses TRBV19 and TRBJ1-1; no firm D call. The receptor was derived from a woman in her thirties in good health. The sequenced material came from memory CD4+ T cells sorted from blood. Subset indicated: CD45RA-negative fraction. The DNA of the CDR3 is TGTGCCAGTAGTACATACGTGGGTATGAACACTGAAGCTTTCTTT. It is translated as CASSTYVGMNTEAFF.